This T cell receptor (beta chain) appears in the sequencing data of a study of T cells in women clearing cervical HPV infection. TCR beta CDR3 amplified by multiplex PCR from roughly 1,100 ng genomic DNA. Only in-frame clones appear in the TCRdb table, and some are missing; sequencing was by immunoSEQ multiplex PCR. The sample holds fewer than 50,000 clones. Points on this clone: Read coverage stops 3 residues before the CDR3 terminus; the germline J gene supplies the remainder.

Looked up from germline, CDR1 is SGHNT and CDR2 is YYREEE (reference sequence). The CDR3 spans 15 residues. V lost 6 bases, J lost 6 bases, and 10 bases stayed unmatched. The clonotype was recovered from a woman aged 18-69 years with a cervical HPV16 infection that either progressed to CIN3+ or cleared (not recorded which). Sample: blood buffy coat. The chain employs TRBV5-4 and TRBJ2-2, with 8 bases identical to TRBD2. Incomplete CDR3 DNA: TGTGCCAGCACCTTAGGGGGACTAGAGTCCGGGGAG. Amino acids: CASTLGGLESGE. The whole CDR3 region reads CASTLGGLESGELFF. The whole variable domain, filled in from reference TRBV5-4 and TRBJ2-2, reads ETGVTQSPTHLIKTRGQQVTLRCSSQSGHNTVSWYQQALGQGPQFIFQYYREEENGRGNFPPRFSGLQFPNYSSELNVNALELDDSALYLCASTLGGLESGELFFGEGSRLTVL.